Shown below are 25 T cell receptor beta chains from a single sample sequenced in a study of T-cell reconstitution after alpha-beta-depleted transplantation in children. Unique molecular identifiers were incorporated into the prepared TCRbeta library. TCRdb reprocessed the PCR reads via MiXCR and lists one record per CDR3 protein. The data contain approximately 130,000 distinct CDR3 sequences, 9.5% to 10% of them singletons. The sample here was PBMCs, mostly from graft donor cells, taken 180 days after TCRalphabeta/CD19-depleted stem cell transplant. These receptors were taken from a girl in the first two years of life who had a stem cell transplant for combined immunodeficiency, so the T cells may come from the graft donor.

Only a few counts were recorded for this clonotype. The chain couples TRBV20-1 to TRBJ2-1; 11 bases agree with TRBD2. This CDR3 contains 17 residues. Germline loops: CDR1 DFQATT, CDR2 SNEGSKA (reference sequence). V lost 5 bases to trimming and J lost 7 bases; unmatched junction nucleotides: 16. The CDR3 here is CSASLIAGGPLPNEQFF. The CDR3 DNA follows: TGCAGTGCTTCCCTGATAGCGGGAGGGCCTCTTCCAAATGAGCAGTTCTTC.

The chain employs TRBV5-1 and TRBJ2-7, with D possibly being TRBD1 or TRBD2 (6 bases each). The V and J ends lost 0 bases and 5 bases respectively, with 12 bases between them. CDR3 size: 14 residues. Germline CDR1 is SGHRS and CDR2 is YFSETQ. CDR3 nucleotides: TGCGCCAGCAGCTTGGTGTTGGGGGGCCACGAGCAGTACTTC. Protein sequence: CASSLVLGGHEQYF.

This sequence joins TRBV12-3 or TRBV12-4 and TRBJ2-3; 7 bases are shared with TRBD2. This CDR3 has 15 amino acids. After removal of 3 bases from V and 2 bases from J, the junction contained 5 bases not matched to a gene. CDR3 region: CASSLLAAFTDTQYF. The DNA for the CDR3 is TGTGCCAGCAGTTTGCTAGCGGCCTTCACAGATACGCAGTATTTT.

This clonotype was recorded a few times. The rearrangement links TRBV5-1 to TRBJ1-4, with a tentative D call TRBD1 (5 bases). The CDR3 sequence is 14 residues long. The V end lost 2 bases, the J end lost 4 bases, and 9 bases lay between the germline ends. Germline CDR1 is SGHRS and CDR2 is YFSETQ. The CDR3 region has the DNA TGCGCCAGCAGCTTCGGGGGGGGTAATGAAAAACTGTTTTTT. Its translation: CASSFGGGNEKLFF.

This clonotype has just a few counts. The V gene is TRBV29-1, the J gene TRBJ1-2; the D is unclear. V was shortened by 6 bases and J by 7 bases, with 12 bases between the two germline ends. CDR3 size: 11 residues. Germline V gives CDR1 SQVTM, CDR2 ANQGSEA. The CDR3 region has the DNA TGCAGCGTCCTCCTGACACGTGGCTACACCTTC. Protein sequence: CSVLLTRGYTF. Filled out from reference TRBV29-1 and TRBJ1-2, the complete variable domain reads SAVISQKPSRDICQRGTSLTIQCQVDSQVTMMFWYRQQPGQSLTLIATANQGSEATYESGFVIDKFPISRPNLTFSTLTVSNMSPEDSSIYLCSVLLTRGYTFGSGTRLTVV.

In its sample, this clonotype was seen a few times. The rearrangement links TRBV7-9 to TRBJ2-2, with 7 bases matching TRBD2. Germline values: CDR1 SEHNR, CDR2 FQNEAQ (reference sequence). This CDR3 is 16 amino acids long. The V and J ends lost 5 bases and 5 bases, in that order; junction bases with no gene match: 11. The CDR3 region is CASSQGASGETGELFF. CDR3 DNA sequence: TGTGCCAGCAGCCAAGGGGCCAGCGGGGAAACCGGGGAGCTGTTTTTT.

Regarding this clonotype: Germline and junction disagree at one end, which may indicate a read error. The chain couples TRBV20-1 to TRBJ2-7; maybe TRBD2 (6 bases). Germline CDR1 and CDR2: DFQATT and SNEGSKA (reference sequence). There are 13 residues in the CDR3. In DNA, the CDR3 is TGCAGTGCTCGCAGGACTAACAGCTACGAGCTGTACTTC. Translating it yields CSARRTNSYELYF.

The CDR3 protein is CASTLGGWNTEAFF. The DNA of the CDR3 is TGCGCCAGCACCCTCGGGGGCTGGAACACTGAAGCTTTCTTT. V and J are TRBV5-1 and TRBJ1-1, with D maybe TRBD1 (6 bases). Germline CDR1 is SGHRS and CDR2 is YFSETQ. The CDR3 loop spans 14 amino acids. Trimming removed 6 bases at V and 1 base at J, with 13 bases between.

This clonotype was seen a few times. The rearrangement joins TRBV18 to TRBJ2-7; D is uncertain. Germline CDR1 reads KGHSH; CDR2 reads LQKENI. V dropped 1 base and J dropped 0 bases, with 7 bases sitting between them. This CDR3 contains 14 residues. This CDR3 is CASSPQPSSYEQYF. The CDR3 nucleotides read TGTGCCAGCTCACCACAGCCCAGCTCCTACGAGCAGTACTTC.

With regard to this clonotype: Compared with germline, one end of the junction differs, possibly owing to a read error. The rearrangement links TRBV10-2 to TRBJ2-3, with TRBD2 as a possible D gene (6 bases). The CDR3 has 15 residues. CDR1 is WSHSY and CDR2 is SAAADI in the germline V gene. CDR3 sequence: CASSTSRAGTDTQYF. CDR3 DNA sequence: TGCGCCAGCAGCACTAGCCGGGCGGGCACAGATACGCAGTATTTC.

This clonotype was counted once. It may be a read error: a sequence one base away is much more abundant. The CDR3 bases are TGTGCCAGCAGCCCTGGGGGTAACAGGTCTCGCTCTGGGGCCAACGTCCTGACTTTC. Encoded protein: CASSPGGNRSRSGANVLTF. This chain connects TRBV28 to TRBJ2-6; D could derive from TRBD1 or TRBD2 (5 bases each). The CDR3 runs 19 residues. Germline CDR1 MDHEN, CDR2 SYDVKM. V lost 6 bases to trimming and J lost 0 bases, with 21 bases between them.

This clonotype has just a few counts. The chain joins TRBV20-1 to TRBJ2-5, with 7 bases that match TRBD2. After removal of 2 bases from V and 2 bases from J, the junction contained 5 bases not matched to a gene. The CDR3 spans 14 residues. Germline CDR1 DFQATT, CDR2 SNEGSKA (reference sequence). The chain's CDR3 is CSARKLARQETQYF. CDR3 sequence (DNA): TGCAGTGCTAGAAAACTAGCGAGGCAAGAGACCCAGTACTTC.

This clonotype has a count of ten or more. The CDR3 DNA follows: TGCGCCAGCAGTCCCAGGCCCCGGGACGGAGCCTACGAGCAGTACTTC. Translating gives CASSPRPRDGAYEQYF. The chain combines TRBV5-1 with TRBJ2-7; D tentatively fits TRBD1 or TRBD2 (5 bases each). V lost 5 bases to trimming and J lost 2 bases, with 20 bases between them. The germline V gene has CDR1 SGHRS and CDR2 YFSETQ. The CDR3 consists of 16 residues.

The V gene is TRBV5-1, the J gene TRBJ2-7; D possibly corresponds to TRBD2 (7 bases). Germline values: CDR1 SGHRS, CDR2 YFSETQ. V was cut by 0 bases and J by 5 bases, with 18 bases left in between. The CDR3 extends over 16 amino acids. In DNA form, the CDR3 reads TGCGCCAGCAGCTTGGCCCGGGGGGATTGGGGGCACGAGCAGTACTTC. This translates into CASSLARGDWGHEQYF.

This clonotype counts as medium-sized. This chain links TRBV20-1 with TRBJ2-7, with 8 positions matching TRBD1. The CDR3 runs 13 residues. Germline V gene lookup returns CDR1 DFQATT and CDR2 SNEGSKA (reference sequence). V lost 5 bases and J lost 6; bases outside the gene matches: 9. The CDR3 region has the DNA TGCAGTGCTGACGCCGGGACAGGCATCGAGCAGTACTTC. Protein sequence: CSADAGTGIEQYF.

This clonotype has only a few counts. The V gene is TRBV11-2, the J gene TRBJ2-3, with D possibly matching TRBD1 (6 bases). The CDR3 is 16 amino acids. The V and J ends lost 1 base and 8 bases respectively, with 19 bases between them. Germline lookup yields CDR1 SGHAT and CDR2 FQNNGV. Here the CDR3 reads CASSLVGVQGRGTQYF. The CDR3 DNA is TGTGCCAGCAGCTTAGTGGGGGTACAGGGTCGTGGTACGCAGTATTTT.

The chain is built from TRBV7-3 and TRBJ1-1, with D possibly matching TRBD1 (5 bases). V lost 5 bases, J lost 1 base, and 14 bases lay in between. Germline V gene data show CDR1 as SGHTA and CDR2 as FQGTGA. The CDR3 spans 15 residues. CDR3 coding DNA: TGTGCCAGCAGCCCTCTCGGGACTCCGAACACTGAAGCTTTCTTT. Translated, it gives CASSPLGTPNTEAFF.

The chain links TRBV30 to TRBJ2-1; 7 nucleotides agree with TRBD2. Germline V gene sequence: CDR1 GTSNPN, CDR2 SVGIG (reference sequence). The trim removed 4 bases at V and 5 bases at J, leaving 8 bases unmatched. The CDR3 contains 14 residues. As DNA, the CDR3 is TGTGCCTGGAATCCATGGGGGGGACACAATGAGCAGTTCTTC. Its protein is CAWNPWGGHNEQFF. The full variable domain, completed using reference TRBV30 and TRBJ2-1, is SQTIHQWPATLVQPVGSPLSLECTVEGTSNPNLYWYRQAAGRGLQLLFYSVGIGQISSEVPQNLSASRPQDRQFILSSKKLLLSDSGFYLCAWNPWGGHNEQFFGPGTRLTVL.

This clonotype was seen a handful of times. The chain is built from TRBV18 and TRBJ2-5; D possibly matches TRBD1 or TRBD2 (5 bases each). V was pared by 1 base and J by 4 bases, with 10 bases between. There are 14 residues in the CDR3. Germline CDR1 reads KGHSH; CDR2 reads LQKENI. CDR3 sequence (DNA): TGTGCCAGCTCACCACTCCCAGGGAGAGAGACCCAGTACTTC. This translates into CASSPLPGRETQYF.

There are a few counts of this clonotype. The chain carries TRBV12-3 or TRBV12-4 and TRBJ1-5; D gene uncertain. V was cut by 3 bases and J by 7 bases, with 10 bases left in between. The CDR3 loop spans 13 amino acids. CDR3 sequence: CASSFGSTQPQHF. DNA for the CDR3: TGTGCCAGCAGTTTCGGCAGTACCCAGCCCCAGCATTTT.

This clonotype turned up a few times. The V and J genes are TRBV30 and TRBJ2-3; TRBD2 matches at 7 bases. This CDR3 is built from 14 residues. CDR1 is GTSNPN, CDR2 SVGIG, per germline (reference sequence). V trimming: 0 bases; J trimming: 3 bases; junction bases outside the gene matches: 3. CDR3 protein: CAWSVRGGTDTQYF. CDR3 nucleotides: TGTGCCTGGAGTGTACGCGGGGGTACAGATACGCAGTATTTT.

This clonotype was seen a few times. V gene TRBV21-1 combines with J gene TRBJ2-7. TRBV21-1 is a pseudogene segment. The CDR3 has 11 amino acids. The DNA for the CDR3 is TGTGCCAGCAGCAAAGAAAACGAGCAGTACTTC. As protein: CASSKENEQYF.

This clonotype was detected only a few times. The V and J genes are TRBV11-2 and TRBJ2-3; D possibly corresponds to TRBD2 (5 bases). Deletions cut 3 bases from V and 4 bases from J, with 14 bases between. This CDR3 spans 15 amino acids. Germline V gene lookup returns CDR1 SGHAT and CDR2 FQNNGV. In DNA form, the CDR3 reads TGTGCCAGCAGCTTCCGACCACTAGACTCAGATACGCAGTATTTT. It translates to CASSFRPLDSDTQYF.

There are a few counts of this clonotype. The chain couples TRBV20-1 to TRBJ1-5; tentatively, D is TRBD1 (6 bases). This CDR3 comprises 15 residues. In germline, CDR1 is DFQATT, CDR2 SNEGSKA (reference sequence). Trimming removed 1 base at V and 0 bases at J, with 10 bases between. CDR3 residues: CSARADSHSNQPQHF. In DNA form, the CDR3 reads TGCAGTGCTAGAGCGGACAGTCATAGCAATCAGCCCCAGCATTTT.

The genes are TRBV19 and TRBJ2-7, with 9 bases identical to TRBD2. Trimming cost V 6 bases and J 1 base; bases outside gene matches: 7. Germline CDR1 LNHDA, CDR2 SQIVND (reference sequence). This CDR3 comprises 15 residues. The CDR3 loop reads CASSQPGLASYEQYF. For the CDR3, the DNA is TGTGCCAGTAGCCAACCGGGACTAGCTTCCTACGAGCAGTACTTC.